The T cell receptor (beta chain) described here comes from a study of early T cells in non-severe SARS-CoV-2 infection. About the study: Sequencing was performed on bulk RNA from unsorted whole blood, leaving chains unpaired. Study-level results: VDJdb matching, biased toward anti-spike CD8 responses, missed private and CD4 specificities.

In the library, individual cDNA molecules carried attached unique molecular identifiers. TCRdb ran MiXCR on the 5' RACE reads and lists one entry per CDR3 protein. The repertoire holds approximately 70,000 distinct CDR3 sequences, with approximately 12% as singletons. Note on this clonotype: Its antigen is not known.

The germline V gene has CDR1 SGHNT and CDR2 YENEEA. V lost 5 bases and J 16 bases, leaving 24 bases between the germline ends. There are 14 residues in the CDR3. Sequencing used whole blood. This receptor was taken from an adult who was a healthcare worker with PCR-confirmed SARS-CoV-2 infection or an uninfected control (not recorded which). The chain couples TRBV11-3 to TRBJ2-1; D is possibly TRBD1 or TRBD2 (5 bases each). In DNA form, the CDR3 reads TGTGCCAGCAGCAGTTGGGACGTCGGTAACCACCAATTCTTC. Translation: CASSSWDVGNHQFF. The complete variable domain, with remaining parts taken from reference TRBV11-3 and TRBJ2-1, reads EAGVVQSPRYKIIEKKQPVAFWCNPISGHNTLYWYLQNLGQGPELLIRYENEEAVDDSQLPKDRFSAERLKGVDSTLKIQPAELGDSAVYLCASSSWDVGNHQFFGPGTRLTVL.